This TCR beta chain was documented in a study of identical twins. Study outcomes and limitations: For zero-insertion analyses, partial confounding could come from invariant MAIT and iNKT cells. A lower insertion count was a feature of abundant cord blood beta clonotypes, with no such feature in memory repertoires.

TCRdb reanalysed the 5' RACE reads using MiXCR and keeps one entry per CDR3 protein. The sample has roughly 1,500,000 distinct CDR3 sequences, around 29% seen once. Trimming left V 3 bases short and J 3 bases short, with 11 bases between. This CDR3 is 13 amino acids long. CDR1 DFQATT and CDR2 SNEGSKA come from the germline V gene (reference sequence). With regard to this clonotype: Its antigen is unidentified.

The chain employs TRBV20-1 and TRBJ1-2; no clear D gene. This receptor was obtained from a newborn girl in good health. Sequenced sample: cord blood. The CDR3: CSARVLDDYGYTF. The CDR3, as DNA: TGCAGTGCTAGGGTGTTGGATGACTATGGCTACACCTTC.